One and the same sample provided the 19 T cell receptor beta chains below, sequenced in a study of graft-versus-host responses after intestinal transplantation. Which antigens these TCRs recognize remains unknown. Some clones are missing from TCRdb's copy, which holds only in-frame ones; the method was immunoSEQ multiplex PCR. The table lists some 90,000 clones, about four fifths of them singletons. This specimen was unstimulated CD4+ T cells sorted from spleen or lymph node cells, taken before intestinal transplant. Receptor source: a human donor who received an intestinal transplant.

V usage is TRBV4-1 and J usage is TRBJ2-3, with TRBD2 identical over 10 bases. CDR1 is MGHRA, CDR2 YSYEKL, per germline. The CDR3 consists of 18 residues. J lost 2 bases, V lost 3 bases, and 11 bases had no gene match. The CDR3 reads CASSQLLAGAPPTDTQYF. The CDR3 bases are TGCGCCAGCAGCCAGCTTCTAGCGGGAGCCCCCCCCACAGATACGCAGTATTTT.

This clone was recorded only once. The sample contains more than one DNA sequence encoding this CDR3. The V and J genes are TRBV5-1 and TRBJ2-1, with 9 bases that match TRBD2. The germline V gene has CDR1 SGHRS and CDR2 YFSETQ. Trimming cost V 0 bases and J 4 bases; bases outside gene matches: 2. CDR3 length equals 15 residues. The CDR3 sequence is CASSLGGGGYNEQFF. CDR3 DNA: TGCGCCAGCAGCTTGGGCGGGGGGGGATACAATGAGCAGTTCTTC.

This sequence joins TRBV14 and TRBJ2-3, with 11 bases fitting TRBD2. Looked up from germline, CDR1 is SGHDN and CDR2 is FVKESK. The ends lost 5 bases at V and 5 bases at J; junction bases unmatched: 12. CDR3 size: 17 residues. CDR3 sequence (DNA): TGTGCCAGCAGCTCCCGCGGGCGAACTAGCGGGAGAGATACGCAGTATTTT. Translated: CASSSRGRTSGRDTQYF.

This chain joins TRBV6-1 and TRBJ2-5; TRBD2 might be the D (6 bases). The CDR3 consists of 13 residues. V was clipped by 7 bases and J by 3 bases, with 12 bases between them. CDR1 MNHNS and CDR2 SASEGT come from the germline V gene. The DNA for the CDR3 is TGTGCCAGCACCCAGGGACTTAAAGAGACCCAGTACTTC. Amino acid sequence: CASTQGLKETQYF.

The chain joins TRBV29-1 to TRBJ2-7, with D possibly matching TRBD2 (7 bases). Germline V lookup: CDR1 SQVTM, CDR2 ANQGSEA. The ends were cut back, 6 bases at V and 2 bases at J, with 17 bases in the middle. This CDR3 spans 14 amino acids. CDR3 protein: CSVQLRGAPYEQYF. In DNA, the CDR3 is TGCAGCGTACAGCTCCGGGGGGCCCCCTACGAGCAGTACTTC.

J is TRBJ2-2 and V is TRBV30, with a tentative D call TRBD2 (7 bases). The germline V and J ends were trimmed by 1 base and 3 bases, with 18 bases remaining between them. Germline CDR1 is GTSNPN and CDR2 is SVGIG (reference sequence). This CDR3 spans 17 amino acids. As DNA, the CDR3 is TGTGCCTGGAGTGGGGGAGGGGCAGGGGCTTACACCGGGGAGCTGTTTTTT. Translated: CAWSGGGAGAYTGELFF.

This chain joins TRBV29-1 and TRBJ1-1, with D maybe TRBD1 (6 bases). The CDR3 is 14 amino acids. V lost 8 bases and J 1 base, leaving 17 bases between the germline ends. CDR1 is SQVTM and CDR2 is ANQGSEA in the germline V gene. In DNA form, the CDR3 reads TGCAGCTCTATGGGCGAGACAGGGAACACTGAAGCTTTCTTT. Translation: CSSMGETGNTEAFF. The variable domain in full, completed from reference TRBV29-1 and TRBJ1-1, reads SAVISQKPSRDICQRGTSLTIQCQVDSQVTMMFWYRQQPGQSLTLIATANQGSEATYESGFVIDKFPISRPNLTFSTLTVSNMSPEDSSIYLCSSMGETGNTEAFFGQGTRLTVV.

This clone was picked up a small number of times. CDR3 sequence: CASSLQGPYTEAFF. The CDR3 region has the DNA TGTGCCAGCAGCTTGCAGGGCCCCTACACTGAAGCTTTCTTT. The V and J genes are TRBV5-4 and TRBJ1-1; D possibly corresponds to TRBD1 (5 bases). Trimming left V 1 base short and J 3 bases short, with 10 bases between. The CDR3 contains 14 residues. CDR1 is SGHNT, CDR2 YYREEE, per germline (reference sequence).

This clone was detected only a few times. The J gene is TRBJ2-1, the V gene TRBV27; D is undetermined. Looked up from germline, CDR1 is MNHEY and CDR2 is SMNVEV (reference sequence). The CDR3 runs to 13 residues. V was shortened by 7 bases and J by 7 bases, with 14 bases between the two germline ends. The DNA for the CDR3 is TGTGCCAGCACCTCGAGGAGCCATAATGAGCAGTTCTTC. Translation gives CASTSRSHNEQFF.

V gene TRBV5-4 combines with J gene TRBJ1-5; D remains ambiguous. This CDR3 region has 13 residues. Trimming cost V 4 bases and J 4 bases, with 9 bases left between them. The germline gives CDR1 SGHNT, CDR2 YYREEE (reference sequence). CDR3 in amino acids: CASSRERNQPQHF. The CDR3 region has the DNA TGTGCCAGCAGCCGGGAGAGGAATCAGCCCCAGCATTTT.

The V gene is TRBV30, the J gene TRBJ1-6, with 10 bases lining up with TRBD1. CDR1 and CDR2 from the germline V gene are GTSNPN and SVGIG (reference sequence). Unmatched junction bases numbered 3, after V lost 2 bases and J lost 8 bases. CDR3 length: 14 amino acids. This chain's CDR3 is CAWSRDRGDSPLHF. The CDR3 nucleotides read TGTGCCTGGAGTCGGGACAGGGGAGATTCACCCCTCCACTTT.

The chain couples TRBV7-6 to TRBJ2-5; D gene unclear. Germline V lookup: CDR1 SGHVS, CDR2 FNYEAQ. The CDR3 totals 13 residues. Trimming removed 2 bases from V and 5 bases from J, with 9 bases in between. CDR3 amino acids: CASSLSNGETQYF. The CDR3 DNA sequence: TGTGCCAGCAGCTTATCCAACGGGGAGACCCAGTACTTC.

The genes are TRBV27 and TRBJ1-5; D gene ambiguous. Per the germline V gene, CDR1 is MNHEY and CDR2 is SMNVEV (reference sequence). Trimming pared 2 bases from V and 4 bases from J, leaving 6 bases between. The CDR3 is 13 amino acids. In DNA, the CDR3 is TGTGCCAGCAGTTTAAAAGAGAATCAGCCCCAGCATTTT. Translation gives CASSLKENQPQHF.

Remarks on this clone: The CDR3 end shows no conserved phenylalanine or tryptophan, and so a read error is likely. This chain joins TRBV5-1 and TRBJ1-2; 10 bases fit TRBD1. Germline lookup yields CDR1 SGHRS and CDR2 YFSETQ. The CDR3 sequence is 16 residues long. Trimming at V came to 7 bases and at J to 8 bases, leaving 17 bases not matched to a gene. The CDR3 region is CASYYTPGQGIGGYTL. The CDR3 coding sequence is TGCGCCAGCTATTATACTCCGGGACAGGGGATAGGAGGCTACACCCTC.

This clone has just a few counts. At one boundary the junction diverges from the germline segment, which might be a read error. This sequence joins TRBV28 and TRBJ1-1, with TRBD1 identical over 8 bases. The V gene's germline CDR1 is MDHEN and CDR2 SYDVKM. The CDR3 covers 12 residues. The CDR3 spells CASSPVDRVGIF. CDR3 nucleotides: TGTGCCAGCAGTCCAGTGGACAGGGTTGGAATCTTT.

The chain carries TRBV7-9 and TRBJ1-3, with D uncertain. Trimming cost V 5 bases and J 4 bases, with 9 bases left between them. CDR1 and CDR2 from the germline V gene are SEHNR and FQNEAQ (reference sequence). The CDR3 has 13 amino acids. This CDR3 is CASSLTSGNTIYF. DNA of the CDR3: TGTGCCAGCAGCCTGACAAGCGGAAACACCATATATTTT.

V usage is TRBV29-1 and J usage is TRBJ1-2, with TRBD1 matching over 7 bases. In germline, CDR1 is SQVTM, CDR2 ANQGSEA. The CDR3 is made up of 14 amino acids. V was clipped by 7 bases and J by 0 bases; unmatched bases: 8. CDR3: CSAEGGTANYGYTF. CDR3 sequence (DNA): TGCAGCGCCGAAGGAGGGACAGCTAACTATGGCTACACCTTC. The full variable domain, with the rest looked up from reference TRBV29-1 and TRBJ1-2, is SAVISQKPSRDICQRGTSLTIQCQVDSQVTMMFWYRQQPGQSLTLIATANQGSEATYESGFVIDKFPISRPNLTFSTLTVSNMSPEDSSIYLCSAEGGTANYGYTFGSGTRLTVV.

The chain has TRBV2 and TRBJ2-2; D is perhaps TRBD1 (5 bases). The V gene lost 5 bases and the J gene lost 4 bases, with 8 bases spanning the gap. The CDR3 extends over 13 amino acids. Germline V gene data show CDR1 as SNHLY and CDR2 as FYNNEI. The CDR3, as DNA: TGTGCCAGCAGTAGGGGTTCCACCGGGGAGCTGTTTTTT. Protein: CASSRGSTGELFF.

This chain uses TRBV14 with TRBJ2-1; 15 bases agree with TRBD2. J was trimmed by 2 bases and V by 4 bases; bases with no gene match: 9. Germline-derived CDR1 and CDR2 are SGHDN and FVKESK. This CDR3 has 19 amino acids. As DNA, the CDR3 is TGTGCCAGCAGCCGTGGACTAGCGGGAGGGCCACATGCCTACAATGAGCAGTTCTTC. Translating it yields CASSRGLAGGPHAYNEQFF.